The 17 T cell receptor beta chains below come from one sample, sequenced in a study of CD8+ T cells in alopecia areata. Treatment described: oral pan-JAK inhibitor, 5-10 mg twice daily. cDNA serving as the sequencing template came from extracted, reverse transcribed RNA. Sequenced by immunoSEQ multiplex PCR; TCRdb stores in-frame clones only, minus some. The sample gives about 190,000 clones, roughly three fifths of which show up once; around 13% is in the top ten. The sequencing used CD8+ T cells sorted from blood, collected at week 24, from a patient treated with tofacitinib. Receptor source: a human donor with alopecia areata.

V gene TRBV7-9 combines with J gene TRBJ2-3; D is undetermined. The CDR3 spans 18 residues. V was cut by 3 bases and J by 2 bases, with 21 bases left in between. Germline loops: CDR1 SEHNR, CDR2 FQNEAQ (reference sequence). CDR3 sequence reads: CASSLSLRAADPTDTQYF. CDR3 bases: TGTGCCAGCAGCTTGTCACTCCGGGCAGCCGACCCCACAGATACGCAGTATTTT.

The chain recombines TRBV18 with TRBJ2-1; TRBD1 matches at 10 bases. Germline V gene data show CDR1 as KGHSH and CDR2 as LQKENI. This CDR3 is built from 17 residues. V was pared by 4 bases and J by 8 bases, with 14 bases of the junction left unmatched. This CDR3 reads CASSRIPSGTGVYEQFF. Here the CDR3 DNA reads TGTGCCAGCTCACGAATACCATCCGGGACAGGGGTGTATGAGCAGTTCTTC.

This clone turned up a few times. The chain links TRBV15 to TRBJ1-5; D is unclear. Trimming shortened V by 1 base and J by 5 bases, and 6 bases separated the two germline ends. CDR1 and CDR2 (germline): LNHNV, YYDKDF (reference sequence). The CDR3 totals 13 residues. CDR3 amino acids: CATSRGDYQPQHF. The CDR3 nucleotides are TGTGCCACCAGCAGAGGGGATTATCAGCCCCAGCATTTT.

Remarks on this clone: Distinct nucleotide sequences in the sample also encode this CDR3. The rearrangement uses TRBV29-1 and TRBJ1-2; D is unresolved. Trimming cost V 3 bases and J 2 bases, with 7 bases left between them. Germline CDR1 is SQVTM and CDR2 is ANQGSEA. The CDR3 has 12 residues. The CDR3 loop reads CSVEQGNYGYTF. The CDR3 coding sequence is TGCAGCGTTGAGCAAGGAAACTATGGCTACACCTTC.

In this sample, this clone turned up a few times. The chain uses TRBV19 and TRBJ2-2, with D unresolved. The V gene lost 10 bases and the J gene lost 0 bases, with 9 bases spanning the gap. The CDR3 is made up of 13 amino acids. The V gene's germline CDR1 is LNHDA and CDR2 SQIVND (reference sequence). CDR3 amino acids: CAMGMANTGELFF. As DNA, the CDR3 is TGTGCCATGGGCATGGCGAACACCGGGGAGCTGTTTTTT.

The sample holds a few counts of this clone. The CDR3 nucleotides are TGCAGCGTTGAGACAGGCACGGGTCAGCCCCAGCATTTT. Translated, it gives CSVETGTGQPQHF. The chain combines TRBV29-1 with TRBJ1-5, with D perhaps TRBD1 (6 bases). Germline V lookup: CDR1 SQVTM, CDR2 ANQGSEA. The CDR3 is 13 amino acids. V was clipped by 3 bases and J by 6 bases, with 12 bases between them.

The CDR3 loop is CASSRPGQGSNEQFF. The CDR3 bases are TGTGCCAGCAGTAGACCGGGACAGGGATCGAATGAGCAGTTCTTC. The genes are TRBV11-2 and TRBJ2-1, with TRBD1 matching 9 bases. Germline CDR1 SGHAT, CDR2 FQNNGV. V gave up 6 bases and J gave up 7 bases; unmatched junction bases: 10. The CDR3 spans 15 residues.

The V gene is TRBV30, the J gene TRBJ2-6; D gene unclear. CDR3 length equals 17 residues. Germline values: CDR1 GTSNPN, CDR2 SVGIG (reference sequence). Trimming shortened V by 2 bases and J by 0 bases, and 14 bases separated the two germline ends. The chain's CDR3 is CAWSSLSLHSGANVLTF. CDR3 DNA: TGTGCCTGGAGTTCTTTATCCCTCCACTCTGGGGCCAACGTCCTGACTTTC.

The chain employs TRBV27 and TRBJ2-7; D is perhaps TRBD1 (7 bases). Germline V gives CDR1 MNHEY, CDR2 SMNVEV (reference sequence). With 3 bases removed from V and 3 bases from J, the gap between germline ends came to 12 bases. The CDR3 spans 14 residues. The CDR3 protein is CASSFSQGGYEQYF. The DNA for the CDR3 is TGTGCCAGCAGTTTTTCTCAGGGGGGCTACGAGCAGTACTTC.

The chain combines TRBV27 with TRBJ2-5; D not resolved. Trimming stripped 3 bases from V and 0 bases from J, with 11 bases between. CDR1 is MNHEY and CDR2 is SMNVEV in the germline V gene (reference sequence). The CDR3 spans 15 residues. Here the CDR3 reads CASSLSIEYQETQYF. For the CDR3, the DNA is TGTGCCAGCAGTTTGTCAATAGAGTACCAAGAGACCCAGTACTTC.

To note about this clone: The junction departs from germline at one end; a sequencing error may be responsible. V and J are TRBV27 and TRBJ1-1, with D tentatively TRBD1 (6 bases). Germline CDR1 is MNHEY and CDR2 is SMNVEV (reference sequence). The CDR3 spans 12 residues. The CDR3 spells CASSRGNAEAFF. The CDR3 DNA reads as TGTGCCAGCAGTAGGGGGAACGCTGAAGCTTTCTTT.

The chain uses TRBV5-6 and TRBJ2-7; D is tentatively TRBD1 or TRBD2 (5 bases each). Germline loops: CDR1 SGHDT, CDR2 YYEEEE. Trimming stripped 0 bases from V and 6 bases from J, with 7 bases between. This CDR3 comprises 12 residues. As DNA, the CDR3 is TGTGCCAGCAGCTTGGGAGGGGTCGAGCAGTACTTC. Residues: CASSLGGVEQYF.

The chain joins TRBV5-6 to TRBJ2-3; no clear D gene. Trimming cost V 0 bases and J 0 bases, with 8 bases left between them. This CDR3 contains 15 residues. From germline, CDR1 is SGHDT and CDR2 YYEEEE. In DNA form, the CDR3 reads TGTGCCAGCAGCTTGGGACCAGCCAGCACAGATACGCAGTATTTT. Translation: CASSLGPASTDTQYF. Full variable domain (remainder filled in from reference TRBV5-6 and TRBJ2-3): DAGVTQSPTHLIKTRGQQVTLRCSPKSGHDTVSWYQQALGQGPQFIFQYYEEEERQRGNFPDRFSGHQFPNYSSELNVNALLLGDSALYLCASSLGPASTDTQYFGPGTRLTVL.

The chain carries TRBV30 and TRBJ2-7; D not resolved. The CDR3 is 13 amino acids. Germline V lookup: CDR1 GTSNPN, CDR2 SVGIG (reference sequence). Trimming removed 3 bases from V and 2 bases from J, with 11 bases in between. Here the CDR3 DNA reads TGTGCCTGGAGAGCTCCTACTACCTACGAGCAGTACTTC. As protein: CAWRAPTTYEQYF.

This clone was seen a few times. The chain recombines TRBV29-1 with TRBJ1-2, with 7 bases that match TRBD1. This CDR3 is 14 amino acids long. J gave up 1 base and V 3 bases, and 5 bases lay outside the gene matches. In germline, CDR1 is SQVTM, CDR2 ANQGSEA. The CDR3 DNA sequence: TGCAGCGTTGAGGGCAGGGGGAATAACTATGGCTACACCTTC. As protein: CSVEGRGNNYGYTF.

There are a few counts of this clone. The CDR3 nucleotides read TGTGCCAGCACCCTCGAGATCTCCTACGAGCAGTACTTC. Encoded protein: CASTLEISYEQYF. The rearrangement uses TRBV2 and TRBJ2-7; D is undetermined. Trimming left V 7 bases short and J 0 bases short, with 10 bases between. CDR3 length: 13 amino acids. Per the germline V gene, CDR1 is SNHLY and CDR2 is FYNNEI. The full variable domain, completed using reference TRBV2 and TRBJ2-7, is EPEVTQTPSHQVTQMGQEVILRCVPISNHLYFYWYRQILGQKVEFLVSFYNNEISEKSEIFDDQFSVERPDGSNFTLKIRSTKLEDSAMYFCASTLEISYEQYFGPGTRLTVT.

The J gene is TRBJ2-1, the V gene TRBV7-9; the match to TRBD2 covers 7 bases. V lost 1 base and J lost 3; bases outside the gene matches: 6. Germline CDR1 reads SEHNR; CDR2 reads FQNEAQ (reference sequence). The CDR3 covers 16 residues. The CDR3 spells CASSLVASGDYNEQFF. For the CDR3, the DNA is TGTGCCAGCAGCTTAGTGGCTAGCGGAGACTACAATGAGCAGTTCTTC.